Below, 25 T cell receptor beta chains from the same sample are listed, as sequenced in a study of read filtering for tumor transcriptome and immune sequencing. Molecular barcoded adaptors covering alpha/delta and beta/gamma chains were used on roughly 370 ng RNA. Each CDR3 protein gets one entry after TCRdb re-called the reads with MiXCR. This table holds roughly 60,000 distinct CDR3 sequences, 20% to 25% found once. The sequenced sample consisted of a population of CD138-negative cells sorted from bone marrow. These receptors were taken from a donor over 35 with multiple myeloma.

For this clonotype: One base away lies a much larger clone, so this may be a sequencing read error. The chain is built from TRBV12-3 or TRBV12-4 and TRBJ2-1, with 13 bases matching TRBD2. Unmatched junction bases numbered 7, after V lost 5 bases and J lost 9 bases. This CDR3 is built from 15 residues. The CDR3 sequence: CASSPLGLAGIEQFF. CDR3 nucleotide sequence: TGTGCCAGCAGTCCCCTGGGACTAGCGGGAATTGAGCAGTTCTTC.

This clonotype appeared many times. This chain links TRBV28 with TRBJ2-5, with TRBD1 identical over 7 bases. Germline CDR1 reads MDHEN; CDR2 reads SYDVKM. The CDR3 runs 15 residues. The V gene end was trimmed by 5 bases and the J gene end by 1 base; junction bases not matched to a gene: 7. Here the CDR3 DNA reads TGTGCCAGCAGTCCGCCCAGGGGGAGCCAAGAGACCCAGTACTTC. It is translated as CASSPPRGSQETQYF.

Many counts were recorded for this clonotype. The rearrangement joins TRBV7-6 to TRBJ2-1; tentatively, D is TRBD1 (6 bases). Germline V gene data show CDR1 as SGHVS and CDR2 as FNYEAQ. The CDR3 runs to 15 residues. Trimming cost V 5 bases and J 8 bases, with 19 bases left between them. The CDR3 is CASSGRTATRDEQFF. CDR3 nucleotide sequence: TGTGCCAGCAGCGGTAGGACAGCCACAAGGGATGAGCAGTTCTTC.

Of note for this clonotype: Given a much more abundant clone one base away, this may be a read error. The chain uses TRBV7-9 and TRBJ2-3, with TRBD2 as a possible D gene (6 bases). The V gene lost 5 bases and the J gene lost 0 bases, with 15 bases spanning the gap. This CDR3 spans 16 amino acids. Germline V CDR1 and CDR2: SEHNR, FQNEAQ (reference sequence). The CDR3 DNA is TGTGCCAGCAGCCGCAGGATAGCGGAAAGCACAGATACGCAGTATTTT. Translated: CASSRRIAESTDTQYF. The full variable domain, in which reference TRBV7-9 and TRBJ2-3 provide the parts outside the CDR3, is DTGVSQNPRHKITKRGQNVTFRCDPISEHNRLYWYRQTLGQGPEFLTYFQNEAQLEKSRLLSDRFSAERPKGSFSTLEIQRTEQGDSAMYLCASSRRIAESTDTQYFGPGTRLTVL.

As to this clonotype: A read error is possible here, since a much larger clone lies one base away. The CDR3 DNA sequence: TGTGCCAGCAGCAGGGGCAGAACTAGCACAGATACGCAGTATTTT. It codes for CASSRGRTSTDTQYF. V is TRBV7-3 and J is TRBJ2-3; D might be TRBD1 (5 bases). V was clipped by 5 bases and J by 0 bases, with 12 bases between them. Germline lookup yields CDR1 SGHTA and CDR2 FQGTGA. This CDR3 region has 15 residues.

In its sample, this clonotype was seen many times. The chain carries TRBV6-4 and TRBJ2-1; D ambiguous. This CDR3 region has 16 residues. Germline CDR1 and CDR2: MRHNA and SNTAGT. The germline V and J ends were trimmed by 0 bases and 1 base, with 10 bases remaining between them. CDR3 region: CASSDSWDRSYNEQFF. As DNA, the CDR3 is TGTGCCAGCAGTGACTCGTGGGATAGGTCCTACAATGAGCAGTTCTTC.

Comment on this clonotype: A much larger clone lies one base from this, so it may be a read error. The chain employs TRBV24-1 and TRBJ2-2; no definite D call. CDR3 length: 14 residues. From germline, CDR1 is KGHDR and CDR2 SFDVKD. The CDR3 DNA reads TGTGCCACCAGTGATTACCCGAACACCCGGGAGCTGTTTTTT. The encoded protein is CATSDYPNTRELFF.

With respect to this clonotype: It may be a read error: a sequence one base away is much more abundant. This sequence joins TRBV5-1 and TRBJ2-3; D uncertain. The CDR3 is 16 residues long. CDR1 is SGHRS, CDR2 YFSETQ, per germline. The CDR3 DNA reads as TGCGCCGGCAGACCCCAGGCCTACCTTACCACAGATACGCAGTATTTT. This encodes CAGRPQAYLTTDTQYF.

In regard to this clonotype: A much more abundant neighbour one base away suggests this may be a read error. CDR3 loop: CASSLGTAGQPRHF. The CDR3 DNA reads as TGTGCCAGCAGCTTAGGAACAGCGGGGCAGCCCCGGCATTTT. The chain carries TRBV7-8 and TRBJ1-5, with D perhaps TRBD1 (5 bases). This CDR3 is built from 14 residues. Germline loops: CDR1 SGHVS, CDR2 FQNEAQ.

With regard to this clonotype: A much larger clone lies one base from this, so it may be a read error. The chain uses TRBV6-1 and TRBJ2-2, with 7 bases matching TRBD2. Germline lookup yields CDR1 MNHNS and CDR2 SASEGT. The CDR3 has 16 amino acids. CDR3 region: CASGEYVGGSTGELFF. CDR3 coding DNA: TGTGCCAGCGGTGAATATGTCGGGGGGTCCACCGGGGAGCTGTTTTTT.

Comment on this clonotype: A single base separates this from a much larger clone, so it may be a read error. CDR3 sequence reads: CASSVGGTTDNEQLF. The DNA for the CDR3 is TGTGCCAGCAGCGTAGGAGGGACTACAGACAATGAGCAGCTCTTC. V usage is TRBV9 and J usage is TRBJ2-1, with 7 positions matching TRBD2. Germline V lookup: CDR1 SGDLS, CDR2 YYNGEE. This CDR3 has 15 amino acids. The whole variable domain, remainder taken from reference TRBV9 and TRBJ2-1, is DSGVTQTPKHLITATGQRVTLRCSPRSGDLSVYWYQQSLDQGLQFLIQYYNGEERAKGNILERFSAQQFPDLHSELNLSSLELGDSALYFCASSVGGTTDNEQLFGPGTRLTVL.

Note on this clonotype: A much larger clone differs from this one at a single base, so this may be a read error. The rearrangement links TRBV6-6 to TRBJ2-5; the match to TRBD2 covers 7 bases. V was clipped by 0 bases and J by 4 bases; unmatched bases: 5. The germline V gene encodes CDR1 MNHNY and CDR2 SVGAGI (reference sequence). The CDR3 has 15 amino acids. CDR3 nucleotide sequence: TGTGCCAGCAGTTACTCGGGTGGGGGGGTAGAGACCCAGTACTTC. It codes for CASSYSGGGVETQYF.

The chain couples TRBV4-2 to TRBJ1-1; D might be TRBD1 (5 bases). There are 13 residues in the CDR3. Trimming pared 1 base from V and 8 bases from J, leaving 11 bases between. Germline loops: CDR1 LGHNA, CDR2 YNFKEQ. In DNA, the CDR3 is TGTGCCAGCAGCCAAGTTCAGGGCGTCGAAGCTTTCTTT. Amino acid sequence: CASSQVQGVEAFF.

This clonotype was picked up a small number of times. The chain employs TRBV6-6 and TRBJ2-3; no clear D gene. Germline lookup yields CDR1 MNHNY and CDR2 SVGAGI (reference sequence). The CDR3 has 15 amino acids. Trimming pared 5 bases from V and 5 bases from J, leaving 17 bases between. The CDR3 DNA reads TGTGCCAGCAGTGTCGGACCAGGTGGGAAAGATACGCAGTATTTT. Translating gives CASSVGPGGKDTQYF.

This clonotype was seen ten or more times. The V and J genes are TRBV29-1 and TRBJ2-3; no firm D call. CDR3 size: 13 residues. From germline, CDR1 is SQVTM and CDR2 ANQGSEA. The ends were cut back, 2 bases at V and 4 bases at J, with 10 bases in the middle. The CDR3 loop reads CSVERLEADTQYF. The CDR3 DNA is TGCAGCGTTGAAAGGTTAGAGGCAGATACGCAGTATTTT.

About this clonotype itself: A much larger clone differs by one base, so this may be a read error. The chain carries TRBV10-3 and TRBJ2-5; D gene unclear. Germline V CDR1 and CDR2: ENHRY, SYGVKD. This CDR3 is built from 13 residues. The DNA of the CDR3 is TGCGCCACCCAATACCGACCGGAAGAGACCCGGTACTTC. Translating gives CATQYRPEETRYF.

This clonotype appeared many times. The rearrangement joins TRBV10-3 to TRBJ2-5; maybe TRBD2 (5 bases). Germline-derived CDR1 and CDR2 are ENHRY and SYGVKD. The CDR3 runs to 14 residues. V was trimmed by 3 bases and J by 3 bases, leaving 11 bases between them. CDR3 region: CAISDERRKETQYF. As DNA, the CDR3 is TGTGCCATCAGTGACGAGCGGCGAAAAGAGACCCAGTACTTC.

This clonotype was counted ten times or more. The CDR3 DNA reads as TGTGCCAGCAGGGCAGGCGGGAACAATGAGCAGTTCTTC. Translation gives CASRAGGNNEQFF. The chain joins TRBV11-2 to TRBJ2-1; weak D call: TRBD2 (6 bases). Trimming shortened V by 6 bases and J by 5 bases, and 11 bases separated the two germline ends. The CDR3 length is 13 residues. Germline CDR1 reads SGHAT; CDR2 reads FQNNGV.

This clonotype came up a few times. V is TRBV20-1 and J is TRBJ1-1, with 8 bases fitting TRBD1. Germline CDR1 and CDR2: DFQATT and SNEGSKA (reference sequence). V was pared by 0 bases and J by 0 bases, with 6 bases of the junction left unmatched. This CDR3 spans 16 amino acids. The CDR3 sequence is CSARDLQGDMNTEAFF. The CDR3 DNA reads TGCAGTGCTAGAGACTTACAGGGGGACATGAACACTGAAGCTTTCTTT.

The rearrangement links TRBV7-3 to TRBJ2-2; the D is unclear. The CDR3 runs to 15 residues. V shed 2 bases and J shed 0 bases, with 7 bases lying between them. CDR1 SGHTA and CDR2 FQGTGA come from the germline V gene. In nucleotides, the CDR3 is TGTGCCAGCAGCTTACGGCCCGCGAACACCGGGGAGCTGTTTTTT. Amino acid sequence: CASSLRPANTGELFF.

The CDR3 bases are TGTGCCAGCACCGGACGGGGGGTGAACACTGAAGCTTTCTTT. Translating it yields CASTGRGVNTEAFF. J is TRBJ1-1 and V is TRBV5-6; D perhaps matches TRBD1 (5 bases). CDR1 and CDR2 (germline): SGHDT, YYEEEE. CDR3 length equals 14 residues. Trimming took off 6 bases at V and 0 bases at J, with 12 bases between the two ends.

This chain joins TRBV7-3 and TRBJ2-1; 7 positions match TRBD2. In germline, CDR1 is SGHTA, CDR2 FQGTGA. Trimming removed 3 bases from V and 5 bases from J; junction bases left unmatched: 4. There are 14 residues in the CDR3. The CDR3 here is CASSFSGPNNEQFF. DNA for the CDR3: TGTGCCAGCAGCTTTAGCGGGCCTAACAATGAGCAGTTCTTC.

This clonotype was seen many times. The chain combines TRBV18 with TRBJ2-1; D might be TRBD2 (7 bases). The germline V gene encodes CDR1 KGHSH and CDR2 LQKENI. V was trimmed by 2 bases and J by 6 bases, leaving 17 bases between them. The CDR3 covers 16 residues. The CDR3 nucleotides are TGTGCCAGCTCACCAGCGTGGGGGGGCACCCGCAATGAGCAGTTCTTC. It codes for CASSPAWGGTRNEQFF.

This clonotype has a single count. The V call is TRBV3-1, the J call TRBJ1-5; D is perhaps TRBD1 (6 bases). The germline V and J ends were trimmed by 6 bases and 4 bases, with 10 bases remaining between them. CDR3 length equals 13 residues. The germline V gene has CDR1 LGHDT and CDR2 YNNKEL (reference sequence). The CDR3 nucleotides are TGTGCCAGCAGTTTGGACAGTAATCAGCCCCAGCATTTT. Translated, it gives CASSLDSNQPQHF.

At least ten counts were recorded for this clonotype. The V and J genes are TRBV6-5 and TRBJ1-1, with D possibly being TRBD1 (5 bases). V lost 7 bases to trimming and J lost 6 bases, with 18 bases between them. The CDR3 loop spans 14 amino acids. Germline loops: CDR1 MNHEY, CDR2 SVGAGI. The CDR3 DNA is TGTGCCAGCATCACGGGGGGGGTTGTCGCTGAAGCTTTCTTT. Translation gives CASITGGVVAEAFF.